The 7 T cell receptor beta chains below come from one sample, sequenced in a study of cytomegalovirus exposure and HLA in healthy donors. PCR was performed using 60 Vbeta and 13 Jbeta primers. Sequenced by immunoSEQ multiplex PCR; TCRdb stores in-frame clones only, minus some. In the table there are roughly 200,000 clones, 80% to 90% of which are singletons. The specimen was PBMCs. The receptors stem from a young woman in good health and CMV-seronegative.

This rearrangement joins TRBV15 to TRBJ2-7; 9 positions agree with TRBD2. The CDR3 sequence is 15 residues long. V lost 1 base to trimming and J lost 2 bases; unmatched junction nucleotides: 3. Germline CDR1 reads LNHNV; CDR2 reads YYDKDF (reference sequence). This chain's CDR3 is CATSRGLAETYEQYF. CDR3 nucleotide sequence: TGTGCCACCAGCAGAGGACTAGCGGAAACCTACGAGCAGTACTTC.

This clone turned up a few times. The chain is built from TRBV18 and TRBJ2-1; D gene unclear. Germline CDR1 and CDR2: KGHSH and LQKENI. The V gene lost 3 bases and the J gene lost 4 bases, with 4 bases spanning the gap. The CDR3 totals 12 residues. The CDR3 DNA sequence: TGTGCCAGCTCACCTAATTACAATGAGCAGTTCTTC. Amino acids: CASSPNYNEQFF.

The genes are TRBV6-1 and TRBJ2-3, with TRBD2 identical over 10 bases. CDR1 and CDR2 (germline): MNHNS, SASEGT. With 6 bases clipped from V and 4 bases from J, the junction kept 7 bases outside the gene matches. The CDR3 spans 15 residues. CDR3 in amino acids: CASRVERGGADTQYF. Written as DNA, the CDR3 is TGTGCCAGCAGAGTCGAGCGGGGGGGGGCAGATACGCAGTATTTT.

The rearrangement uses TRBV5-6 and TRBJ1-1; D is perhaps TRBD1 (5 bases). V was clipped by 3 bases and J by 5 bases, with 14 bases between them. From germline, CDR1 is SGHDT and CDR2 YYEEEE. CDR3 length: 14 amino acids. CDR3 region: CASSSDWGGTEAFF. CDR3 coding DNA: TGTGCCAGCAGCTCGGACTGGGGGGGGACTGAAGCTTTCTTT.

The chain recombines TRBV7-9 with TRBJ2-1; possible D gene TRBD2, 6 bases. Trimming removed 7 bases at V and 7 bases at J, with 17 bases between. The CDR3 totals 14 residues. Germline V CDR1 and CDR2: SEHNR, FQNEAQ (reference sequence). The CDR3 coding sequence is TGTGCCAGCACTCAACCGGGACTTCGGAATGAGCAGTTCTTC. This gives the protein CASTQPGLRNEQFF.

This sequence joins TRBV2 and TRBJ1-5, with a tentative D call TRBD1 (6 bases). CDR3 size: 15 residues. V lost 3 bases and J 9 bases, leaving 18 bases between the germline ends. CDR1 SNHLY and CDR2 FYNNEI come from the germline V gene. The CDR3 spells CASSEGRGLAGPQHF. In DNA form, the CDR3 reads TGTGCCAGCAGTGAGGGCAGGGGTTTGGCTGGGCCCCAGCATTTT.

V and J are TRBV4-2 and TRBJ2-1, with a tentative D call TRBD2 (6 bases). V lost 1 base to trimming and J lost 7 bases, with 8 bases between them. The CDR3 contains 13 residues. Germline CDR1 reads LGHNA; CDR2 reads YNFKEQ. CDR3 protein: CASSQVLANEQFF. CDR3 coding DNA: TGTGCCAGCAGCCAAGTTCTAGCGAATGAGCAGTTCTTC.